The 9 T cell receptor beta chains below were found in one sample sequenced in a study of blood T cell repertoires in COVID-19. Assay used: immunoSEQ multiplex PCR; TCRdb lists only in-frame clones, some missing. The sample consists of about 140,000 clones, 80% of them appearing once. Sequenced: peripheral blood. The source is a man in his 70s who had recovered from COVID-19.

This clone is a singleton in its sample. The chain uses TRBV6-4 and TRBJ2-7, with D possibly TRBD1 on 6 matching bases. The germline V gene encodes CDR1 MRHNA and CDR2 SNTAGT. This CDR3 has 13 amino acids. Trimming pared 11 bases from V and 2 bases from J, leaving 16 bases between. The CDR3: CAGGGLAAYEQYF. In DNA form, the CDR3 reads TGTGCCGGGGGCGGGCTAGCCGCCTACGAGCAGTACTTC.

The chain has TRBV5-4 and TRBJ2-7; D not certain. V was cut by 0 bases and J by 2 bases, with 9 bases left in between. From germline, CDR1 is SGHNT and CDR2 YYREEE (reference sequence). The CDR3 has 14 residues. The CDR3 DNA sequence: TGTGCCAGCAGCTTGGAACTCTCCCCCTACGAGCAGTACTTC. Its translation: CASSLELSPYEQYF.

V gene TRBV5-1 combines with J gene TRBJ1-5; weak D call: TRBD1 (5 bases). Germline V lookup: CDR1 SGHRS, CDR2 YFSETQ. The CDR3 extends over 17 amino acids. V was clipped by 3 bases and J by 2 bases, with 18 bases between them. The CDR3 DNA sequence: TGCGCCAGCAGCTCCGACAAACAGGTGCCCGGCAATCAGCCCCAGCATTTT. Amino acids: CASSSDKQVPGNQPQHF. The full variable domain, in which reference TRBV5-1 and TRBJ1-5 provide the parts outside the CDR3, is KAGVTQTPRYLIKTRGQQVTLSCSPISGHRSVSWYQQTPGQGLQFLFEYFSETQRNKGNFPGRFSGRQFSNSRSEMNVSTLELGDSALYLCASSSDKQVPGNQPQHFGDGTRLSIL.

This chain uses TRBV29-1 with TRBJ2-7, with D possibly being TRBD1 (6 bases). The CDR3 loop spans 13 amino acids. V shed 4 bases and J shed 4 bases, with 14 bases lying between them. The germline gives CDR1 SQVTM, CDR2 ANQGSEA. CDR3 sequence: CSVVAGTQYEQYF. In DNA form, the CDR3 reads TGCAGCGTTGTGGCCGGGACACAATACGAGCAGTACTTC.

The chain joins TRBV18 to TRBJ2-7; D remains ambiguous. CDR1 and CDR2 from the germline V gene are KGHSH and LQKENI. Trimming left V 5 bases short and J 0 bases short, with 8 bases between. The CDR3 extends over 13 amino acids. The CDR3 DNA reads as TGTGCCAGCTCATCCTACAGCTCCTACGAGCAGTACTTC. Its translation: CASSSYSSYEQYF.

V usage is TRBV11-2 and J usage is TRBJ1-2; D not resolved. V was clipped by 4 bases and J by 5 bases, with 11 bases between them. This CDR3 is 13 amino acids long. Per germline, CDR1 SGHAT and CDR2 FQNNGV. Here the CDR3 DNA reads TGTGCCAGCAGCTCCCTCCAGGCTTATGGCTACACCTTC. Protein product: CASSSLQAYGYTF.

This clone showed up just a few times. This chain joins TRBV13 and TRBJ2-1, with D possibly matching TRBD2 (5 bases). CDR3 length equals 12 residues. Germline CDR1 reads PRHDT; CDR2 reads FYEKMQ (reference sequence). Trimming left V 5 bases short and J 10 bases short, with 12 bases between. In DNA, the CDR3 is TGTGCCAGCAGCCCACTTCAGCGGGAGCAGTTCTTC. Protein sequence: CASSPLQREQFF.

This rearrangement joins TRBV2 to TRBJ2-1; a weak D match, TRBD2 (6 bases). V shed 3 bases and J shed 12 bases, with 21 bases lying between them. The CDR3 is made up of 15 amino acids. Germline values: CDR1 SNHLY, CDR2 FYNNEI. In nucleotides, the CDR3 is TGTGCCAGCAGTGAGCCTGCCTGGGGTAGGGAGGTGCAGTTCTTC. Translating it yields CASSEPAWGREVQFF.

The chain carries TRBV19 and TRBJ1-3; maybe TRBD1 (5 bases). The CDR3 is 16 amino acids. The V gene lost 2 bases and the J gene lost 2 bases, with 13 bases spanning the gap. Germline values: CDR1 LNHDA, CDR2 SQIVND (reference sequence). This chain's CDR3 is CASSINGQGTGNTIYF. In nucleotides, the CDR3 is TGTGCCAGTAGTATAAACGGCCAGGGCACTGGAAACACCATATATTTT.